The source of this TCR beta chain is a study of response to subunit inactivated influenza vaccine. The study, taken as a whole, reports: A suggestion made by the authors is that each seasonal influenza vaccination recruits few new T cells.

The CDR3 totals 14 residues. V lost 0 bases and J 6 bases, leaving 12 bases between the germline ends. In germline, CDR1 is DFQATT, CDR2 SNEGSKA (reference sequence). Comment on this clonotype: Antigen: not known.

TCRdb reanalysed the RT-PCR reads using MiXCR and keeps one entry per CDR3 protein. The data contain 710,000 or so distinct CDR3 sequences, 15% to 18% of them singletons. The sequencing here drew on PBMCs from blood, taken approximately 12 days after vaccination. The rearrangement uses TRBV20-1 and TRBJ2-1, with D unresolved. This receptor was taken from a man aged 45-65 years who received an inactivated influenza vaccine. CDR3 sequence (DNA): TGCAGTGCTAGAGATCCTCGGCTAGGCAATGAGCAGTTCTTC. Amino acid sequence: CSARDPRLGNEQFF.